The 11 T cell receptor beta chains given below trace back to one sample, sequenced in a study of shared clonotypes between healthy human individuals. This table comes from immunoSEQ multiplex PCR, and its TCRdb copy is limited to in-frame clones, with some not included. Counted here are roughly 2 million clones, 90% to 96% occurring once; the ten biggest clones make up 0.1% to 0.15%. Sequenced: naive CD4+ T cells sorted from blood. The subset here: CD45RA+ positively selected. The source is a man in his late teens or twenties in good health.

This chain's CDR3 is CASGNRAAYEQYF. The CDR3 DNA reads as TGTGCCAGCGGGAACAGGGCGGCCTACGAGCAGTACTTC. This chain joins TRBV27 and TRBJ2-7; tentatively, D is TRBD1 (6 bases). Trimming took 8 bases from V and 2 from J, leaving 13 bases between them. CDR1 and CDR2 from the germline V gene are MNHEY and SMNVEV (reference sequence). The CDR3 extends over 13 amino acids.

The chain is built from TRBV7-9 and TRBJ1-1; D unclear. Trimming shortened V by 5 bases and J by 5 bases, and 18 bases separated the two germline ends. The CDR3 extends over 15 amino acids. Germline V gene data show CDR1 as SEHNR and CDR2 as FQNEAQ (reference sequence). This chain's CDR3 is CASSPRVFRWTEAFF. CDR3 DNA: TGTGCCAGCAGCCCCCGGGTATTTCGGTGGACTGAAGCTTTCTTT.

The chain is built from TRBV7-2 and TRBJ2-2, with TRBD2 identical over 9 bases. CDR1 and CDR2 from the germline V gene are SGHTA and FQGNSA. With 4 bases clipped from V and 7 bases from J, the junction kept 7 bases outside the gene matches. This CDR3 comprises 15 residues. The CDR3 loop is CASSSGLASDGELFF. The CDR3 DNA sequence: TGTGCCAGCAGCTCCGGACTAGCGTCAGACGGGGAGCTGTTTTTT.

This clone was seen a few times. This sequence joins TRBV10-3 and TRBJ1-1; D not resolved. Deletions cut 3 bases from V and 4 bases from J, with 6 bases between. This CDR3 contains 12 residues. CDR1 is ENHRY, CDR2 SYGVKD, per germline. The CDR3, as DNA: TGTGCCATCAGTGAAAGATCCACTGAAGCTTTCTTT. Translation gives CAISERSTEAFF.

The chain employs TRBV30 and TRBJ2-7, with D perhaps matching TRBD1 or TRBD2 (5 bases each). This CDR3 comprises 14 residues. CDR1 is GTSNPN, CDR2 SVGIG, per germline (reference sequence). V dropped 2 bases and J dropped 3 bases, with 14 bases sitting between them. As DNA, the CDR3 is TGTGCCTGGAGTTATGAGGGGAAAGACTACGAGCAGTACTTC. Translating it yields CAWSYEGKDYEQYF.

The chain has TRBV10-1 and TRBJ2-2, with TRBD2 matching over 7 bases. After removal of 6 bases from V and 7 bases from J, the junction contained 2 bases not matched to a gene. CDR3 length: 12 amino acids. Germline V gene sequence: CDR1 WNHNN, CDR2 SYGVQD (reference sequence). The CDR3 here is CASSGGNGELFF. The DNA for the CDR3 is TGCGCCAGCAGCGGGGGGAACGGGGAGCTGTTTTTT.

The chain combines TRBV11-3 with TRBJ2-1, with D tentatively TRBD2 (6 bases). Trimming shortened V by 2 bases and J by 2 bases, and 16 bases separated the two germline ends. Per germline, CDR1 SGHNT and CDR2 YENEEA. This CDR3 is 17 amino acids long. As DNA, the CDR3 is TGTGCCAGCAGCTTATTTCGGGGGATGCTTACCTACAATGAGCAGTTCTTC. Its protein product is CASSLFRGMLTYNEQFF.

The gene calls are TRBV28 and TRBJ1-2; the D gene is possibly TRBD1 (5 bases). V gave up 5 bases and J gave up 4 bases, with 14 bases separating them. CDR3 length equals 14 residues. The germline gives CDR1 MDHEN, CDR2 SYDVKM. The CDR3 region is CASSRTGTGYGYTF. The CDR3 DNA is TGTGCCAGCAGTCGCACTGGGACGGGCTATGGCTACACCTTC.

This rearrangement joins TRBV13 to TRBJ1-6, with D maybe TRBD1 (5 bases). Germline assignment: CDR1 PRHDT and CDR2 FYEKMQ (reference sequence). The CDR3 contains 16 residues. V lost 4 bases to trimming and J lost 4 bases, with 14 bases between them. CDR3 nucleotides: TGTGCCAGCAGCTCGATCCAGGGAGGATATAATTCACCCCTCCACTTT. As protein: CASSSIQGGYNSPLHF.

This clone was picked up one time. This chain links TRBV2 with TRBJ2-7; TRBD1 agrees at 9 bases. This CDR3 contains 14 residues. After removal of 6 bases from V and 3 bases from J, the junction contained 6 bases not matched to a gene. Germline V lookup: CDR1 SNHLY, CDR2 FYNNEI. CDR3 amino acids: CASRLTGQGYEQYF. The CDR3 bases are TGTGCCAGCAGGTTAACGGGACAGGGCTACGAGCAGTACTTC.

This clone has just one count. The J gene is TRBJ2-3, the V gene TRBV30, with D perhaps TRBD1 (5 bases). V lost 1 base to trimming and J lost 7 bases, with 15 bases between them. Germline lookup yields CDR1 GTSNPN and CDR2 SVGIG (reference sequence). This CDR3 has 14 residues. The CDR3 reads CAWSAKDSSNTQYF. CDR3 in DNA: TGTGCCTGGAGTGCAAAAGACAGTTCCAATACGCAGTATTTT.